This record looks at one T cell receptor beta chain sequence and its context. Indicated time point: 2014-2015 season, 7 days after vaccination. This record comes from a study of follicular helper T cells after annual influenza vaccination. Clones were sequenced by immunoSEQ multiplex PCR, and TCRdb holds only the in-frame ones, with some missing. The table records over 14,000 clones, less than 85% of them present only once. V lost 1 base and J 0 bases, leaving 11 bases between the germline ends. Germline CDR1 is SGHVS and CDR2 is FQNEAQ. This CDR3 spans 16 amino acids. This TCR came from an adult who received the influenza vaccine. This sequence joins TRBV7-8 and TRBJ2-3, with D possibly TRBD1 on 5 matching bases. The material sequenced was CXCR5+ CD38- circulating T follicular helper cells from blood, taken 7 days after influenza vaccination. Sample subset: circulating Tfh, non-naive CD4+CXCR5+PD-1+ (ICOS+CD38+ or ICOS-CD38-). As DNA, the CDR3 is TGTGCCAGCAGCTTAGTAGGGGTGTCTAGCACAGATACGCAGTATTTT. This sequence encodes CASSLVGVSSTDTQYF. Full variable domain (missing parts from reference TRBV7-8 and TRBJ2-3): GAGVSQSPRYKVAKRGQDVALRCDPISGHVSLFWYQQALGQGPEFLTYFQNEAQLDKSGLPSDRFFAERPEGSVSTLKIQRTQQEDSAVYLCASSLVGVSSTDTQYFGPGTRLTVL.